The 15 T cell receptor beta chains below come from one sample, sequenced in a study of cytomegalovirus exposure and HLA in healthy donors. This PCR relied on a set of 60 Vbeta primers and 13 Jbeta primers. Assay used: immunoSEQ multiplex PCR; TCRdb lists only in-frame clones, some missing. This sample has roughly 66,000 clones, with approximately 60% found just once. Source material: PBMCs. The receptors were gathered from a woman in her 50s in good health and CMV-seronegative.

The chain has TRBV18 and TRBJ2-5; D is perhaps TRBD1 (6 bases). V gave up 3 bases and J gave up 5 bases, with 16 bases separating them. The CDR3 loop spans 15 amino acids. Germline V lookup: CDR1 KGHSH, CDR2 LQKENI. Here the CDR3 reads CASSPQGYRPETQYF. The CDR3 coding sequence is TGTGCCAGCTCACCCCAGGGGTATCGGCCTGAGACCCAGTACTTC.

This clone was detected a few times. The genes are TRBV10-3 and TRBJ1-3, with D possibly matching TRBD1 (5 bases). This CDR3 comprises 15 residues. V lost 4 bases to trimming and J lost 0 bases, with 10 bases between them. Germline CDR1 is ENHRY and CDR2 is SYGVKD. The CDR3 reads CAISGIQGSGNTIYF. In nucleotides, the CDR3 is TGTGCCATCAGTGGCATTCAGGGCTCTGGAAACACCATATATTTT.

This rearrangement joins TRBV18 to TRBJ1-1; 11 nucleotides agree with TRBD1. The CDR3 sequence is 14 residues long. With 6 bases clipped from V and 3 bases from J, the junction kept 3 bases outside the gene matches. CDR1 is KGHSH and CDR2 is LQKENI in the germline V gene. CDR3 bases: TGTGCCAGCTCGGGACAGGGGGTTGACACTGAAGCTTTCTTT. Its protein is CASSGQGVDTEAFF.

Details on this clone: The same CDR3 arises from other DNA sequences in this sample as well. The rearrangement links TRBV5-1 to TRBJ1-1; 8 positions agree with TRBD1. Germline CDR1 SGHRS, CDR2 YFSETQ. This CDR3 contains 14 residues. The trim removed 2 bases at V and 1 base at J, leaving 1 base unmatched. Written as DNA, the CDR3 is TGCGCCAGCAGCTTACAGGGGGGGAACACTGAAGCTTTCTTT. This translates into CASSLQGGNTEAFF.

The chain couples TRBV27 to TRBJ2-5; tentative D call: TRBD1 (5 bases). The CDR3 is made up of 13 amino acids. Trimming removed 5 bases from V and 5 bases from J, with 12 bases in between. Per the germline V gene, CDR1 is MNHEY and CDR2 is SMNVEV (reference sequence). Here the CDR3 reads CASSPRVGETQYF. CDR3 bases: TGTGCCAGCAGTCCCAGGGTGGGGGAGACCCAGTACTTC.

This chain uses TRBV16 with TRBJ1-2, with unresolved D. Germline lookup yields CDR1 KGHSY and CDR2 FQNENV. The CDR3 covers 12 residues. V was trimmed by 4 bases and J by 5 bases, leaving 8 bases between them. The CDR3 nucleotides are TGTGCCAGCAGCCTGAGCGGTTATGGCTACACCTTC. Translation: CASSLSGYGYTF.

The chain carries TRBV5-1 and TRBJ1-4; D unclear. V lost 0 bases to trimming and J lost 6 bases, with 9 bases between them. The length of the CDR3 is 14 residues. Germline V gene sequence: CDR1 SGHRS, CDR2 YFSETQ. The CDR3 DNA sequence: TGCGCCAGCAGCTTGGACCCTGGAGATGAAAAACTGTTTTTT. Its translation: CASSLDPGDEKLFF.

The V and J genes are TRBV28 and TRBJ1-4; 8 nucleotides align to TRBD1. The CDR3 has 12 amino acids. Trimming removed 6 bases from V and 7 bases from J; junction bases left unmatched: 1. CDR1 MDHEN and CDR2 SYDVKM come from the germline V gene. The CDR3 is CASSGTGEKLFF. The DNA of the CDR3 is TGTGCCAGCAGCGGGACAGGTGAAAAACTGTTTTTT.

The chain couples TRBV7-2 to TRBJ1-4, with 7 bases lining up with TRBD1. Germline loops: CDR1 SGHTA, CDR2 FQGNSA. The V and J ends lost 5 bases and 2 bases, in that order; junction bases with no gene match: 2. CDR3 length: 14 residues. CDR3 loop: CASSLTGTNEKLFF. The CDR3 nucleotides are TGTGCCAGCAGCCTGACAGGGACTAATGAAAAACTGTTTTTT.

The V and J genes are TRBV6-5 and TRBJ2-1, with 7 bases identical to TRBD2. CDR1 MNHEY and CDR2 SVGAGI come from the germline V gene. The CDR3 has 14 residues. Trimming at V came to 0 bases and at J to 9 bases, leaving 5 bases not matched to a gene. The CDR3 bases are TGTGCCAGCAGTTACTCTGCGGGGAGGGGTGAGCAGTTCTTC. Its protein is CASSYSAGRGEQFF.

The V and J genes are TRBV5-6 and TRBJ2-7; 12 nucleotides agree with TRBD1. The V segment lost 4 bases and the J segment 4 bases; nucleotides outside the gene matches: 9. This CDR3 has 16 residues. CDR1 is SGHDT, CDR2 YYEEEE, per germline. The CDR3 spells CASSEQGQGASYEQYF. The CDR3 nucleotides read TGTGCCAGCAGCGAACAGGGACAGGGGGCGTCTTACGAGCAGTACTTC.

The chain links TRBV20-1 to TRBJ2-7; tentatively, D is TRBD2 (6 bases). Germline V lookup: CDR1 DFQATT, CDR2 SNEGSKA (reference sequence). This CDR3 is 11 amino acids long. V lost 2 bases to trimming and J lost 7 bases, with 9 bases between them. CDR3 sequence: CSARLASEQYF. The DNA of the CDR3 is TGCAGTGCTAGACTAGCGAGTGAGCAGTACTTC.

The J gene is TRBJ2-7, the V gene TRBV7-2; TRBD2 matches at 7 bases. The CDR3 runs 14 residues. CDR1 is SGHTA, CDR2 FQGNSA, per germline. The V and J ends lost 3 bases and 1 base, in that order; junction bases with no gene match: 3. CDR3 nucleotides: TGTGCCAGCAGCTTGGCTAGCGGTTCCTACGAGCAGTACTTC. Translated: CASSLASGSYEQYF.

The chain is built from TRBV6-5 and TRBJ2-1; 8 bases are a match to TRBD2. V was clipped by 2 bases and J by 8 bases; unmatched bases: 8. This CDR3 comprises 15 residues. CDR1 and CDR2 (germline): MNHEY, SVGAGI. The CDR3 sequence is CASSYVGTSTDEQFF. The CDR3 DNA follows: TGTGCCAGCAGTTACGTCGGGACTAGTACCGATGAGCAGTTCTTC.

CDR3 coding DNA: TGCGCCAGCAGCTTGGGGGCAGGGACTAATGAAAAACTGTTTTTT. It is translated as CASSLGAGTNEKLFF. This chain uses TRBV5-1 with TRBJ1-4; tentatively, D is TRBD1 (5 bases). CDR1 and CDR2 from the germline V gene are SGHRS and YFSETQ. This CDR3 contains 15 residues. The germline V and J ends were trimmed by 0 bases and 2 bases, with 8 bases remaining between them. Based on the CDR3 plus reference TRBV5-1 and TRBJ1-4, the full variable domain is KAGVTQTPRYLIKTRGQQVTLSCSPISGHRSVSWYQQTPGQGLQFLFEYFSETQRNKGNFPGRFSGRQFSNSRSEMNVSTLELGDSALYLCASSLGAGTNEKLFFGSGTQLSVL.